Listed here are 27 T cell receptor beta chains from one sample, sequenced in a study of T cells in Graves' hyperthyroidism and ophthalmopathy. Amplification of TCR beta CDR3 regions used RNA as the template. The TCR CDR3 was amplified in a first-round RT-PCR using the HTBI primer set. TCRdb analysed the multiplex PCR reads with MiXCR anew, one entry per CDR3 protein. Among hundreds of thousands of distinct CDR3 sequences listed, around 14% were seen once. Sequenced sample: blood. The receptor source for this set is a woman in her 30s with Graves' hyperthyroidism that later progressed to Graves' ophthalmopathy.

This clonotype was counted at least ten times. The chain joins TRBV28 to TRBJ2-1, with 8 bases that match TRBD1. The CDR3 spans 14 residues. The V segment lost 10 bases and the J segment 2 bases; nucleotides outside the gene matches: 7. Germline loops: CDR1 MDHEN, CDR2 SYDVKM. The CDR3: CANRQGIPYNEQFF. CDR3 in DNA: TGTGCCAACCGACAGGGGATCCCCTACAATGAGCAGTTCTTC.

Ten or more counts support this clonotype. J is TRBJ2-1 and V is TRBV12-3 or TRBV12-4; 7 nucleotides agree with TRBD2. CDR3 length: 15 residues. The V and J ends lost 7 bases and 6 bases, in that order; junction bases with no gene match: 12. This CDR3 reads CASIANRRETNEQFF. CDR3 sequence (DNA): TGTGCCAGCATTGCAAATAGGCGGGAGACCAATGAGCAGTTCTTC.

This clonotype was seen repeatedly, ten times or more. The chain uses TRBV28 and TRBJ1-5, with TRBD1 matching 7 bases. Germline values: CDR1 MDHEN, CDR2 SYDVKM. The CDR3 totals 16 residues. With 8 bases clipped from V and 1 base from J, the junction kept 11 bases outside the gene matches. CDR3 in DNA: TGTGCCAGCTTGGCAGGGGGGTTAGAGAGCAATCAGCCCCAGCATTTT. This translates into CASLAGGLESNQPQHF.

Many counts were recorded for this clonotype. The chain links TRBV19 to TRBJ2-2; D tentatively fits TRBD1 or TRBD2 (5 bases each). Trimming pared 6 bases from V and 7 bases from J, leaving 15 bases between. CDR1 LNHDA and CDR2 SQIVND come from the germline V gene (reference sequence). The CDR3 sequence is 14 residues long. The CDR3 DNA sequence: TGTGCCAGTAGGATCGGGACCCTCGGCGGGGAGCTGTTTTTT. Amino acid sequence: CASRIGTLGGELFF.

This clonotype came up a few times. The gene calls are TRBV20-1 and TRBJ1-3; D is perhaps TRBD1 (5 bases). There are 13 residues in the CDR3. Trimming took 5 bases from V and 0 from J, leaving 8 bases between them. Germline CDR1 and CDR2: DFQATT and SNEGSKA (reference sequence). The CDR3 sequence: CSALGRSGNTIYF. For the CDR3, the DNA is TGCAGTGCTTTGGGGCGCTCTGGAAACACCATATATTTT.

The table lists this clonotype with many counts. The rearrangement uses TRBV27 and TRBJ2-7; 10 bases line up with TRBD2. V was pared by 6 bases and J by 2 bases, with 4 bases of the junction left unmatched. CDR3 size: 14 residues. Germline CDR1 reads MNHEY; CDR2 reads SMNVEV (reference sequence). The CDR3 DNA reads TGTGCCAGCAGGGCTAGCGGGGGTACCTACGAGCAGTACTTC. Its protein is CASRASGGTYEQYF.

This clonotype was counted at least ten times. The V and J genes are TRBV10-3 and TRBJ1-1; no clear D. This CDR3 is built from 13 residues. V dropped 1 base and J dropped 10 bases, with 13 bases sitting between them. Germline CDR1 ENHRY, CDR2 SYGVKD. The CDR3 region has the DNA TGTGCCATCAGTGAGTTCGAGACCCTAGGAGCTTTCTTT. It is translated as CAISEFETLGAFF.

Ten or more counts support this clonotype. This chain uses TRBV2 with TRBJ1-1; D is uncertain. This CDR3 has 10 residues. V dropped 8 bases and J dropped 8 bases, with 9 bases sitting between them. Germline loops: CDR1 SNHLY, CDR2 FYNNEI. CDR3 DNA sequence: TGTGCCAGCGGCGGAGGAGAAGCTTTCTTT. As protein: CASGGGEAFF.

This clonotype has at least ten counts. The CDR3 DNA follows: TGCAGTGCTAGGAATTATCAGGCCCCCTACGAGCAGTACTTC. Translation gives CSARNYQAPYEQYF. The chain joins TRBV20-1 to TRBJ2-7; D remains ambiguous. V shed 3 bases and J shed 2 bases, with 14 bases lying between them. The CDR3 is made up of 14 amino acids. The germline V gene has CDR1 DFQATT and CDR2 SNEGSKA (reference sequence).

This clonotype was detected many times. This chain connects TRBV4-1 to TRBJ1-4, with D possibly matching TRBD1 (6 bases). V lost 0 bases and J 8 bases, leaving 22 bases between the germline ends. This CDR3 has 18 amino acids. The germline gives CDR1 MGHRA, CDR2 YSYEKL. In nucleotides, the CDR3 is TGCGCCAGCAGCCAAGAACCAATACGACCAGGGGTAGGGGAAAAACTGTTTTTT. Amino acids: CASSQEPIRPGVGEKLFF.

The chain recombines TRBV29-1 with TRBJ2-7, with 7 bases matching TRBD2. CDR1 SQVTM and CDR2 ANQGSEA come from the germline V gene. The CDR3 spans 13 residues. CDR3 amino acids: CGGISGTDYEQYF. The CDR3, as DNA: TGCGGCGGGATAAGCGGGACTGACTACGAGCAGTACTTC.

This clonotype was counted at least ten times. The chain joins TRBV27 to TRBJ1-1; D gene uncertain. V lost 2 bases to trimming and J lost 4 bases, with 11 bases between them. The germline gives CDR1 MNHEY, CDR2 SMNVEV (reference sequence). The CDR3 extends over 14 amino acids. The CDR3 DNA sequence: TGTGCCAGCAGTTTAGGGGTGGAGGGCACTGAAGCTTTCTTT. Amino acid sequence: CASSLGVEGTEAFF.

This clonotype came up many times. The chain combines TRBV20-1 with TRBJ1-1, with 7 bases that match TRBD1. The CDR3 runs 13 residues. Germline values: CDR1 DFQATT, CDR2 SNEGSKA (reference sequence). V shed 6 bases, J shed 1 base, and the junction held 5 bases outside the gene matches. The CDR3 loop is CSAKDRRNTEAFF. The CDR3 nucleotides read TGCAGTGCGAAGGACAGGAGGAACACTGAAGCTTTCTTT.

This clonotype has just a few counts. V usage is TRBV7-3 and J usage is TRBJ2-1; 7 positions match TRBD1. Germline V gene sequence: CDR1 SGHTA, CDR2 FQGTGA. The CDR3 has 14 amino acids. The V and J ends lost 6 bases and 8 bases, in that order; junction bases with no gene match: 10. CDR3 in amino acids: CASSNRGIPDEQFF. Written as DNA, the CDR3 is TGTGCCAGCAGTAACAGGGGTATCCCCGATGAGCAGTTCTTC.

Many counts were recorded for this clonotype. The chain recombines TRBV2 with TRBJ1-1; D is unresolved. Germline assignment: CDR1 SNHLY and CDR2 FYNNEI. The V end lost 8 bases, the J end lost 0 bases, and 7 bases lay between the germline ends. This CDR3 is built from 12 residues. CDR3 in DNA: TGTGCCAGCGAGACCATGAACACTGAAGCTTTCTTT. The encoded protein is CASETMNTEAFF.

Many counts were recorded for this clonotype. The chain couples TRBV7-8 to TRBJ2-7, with 7 positions matching TRBD2. Looked up from germline, CDR1 is SGHVS and CDR2 is FQNEAQ. The V gene end was trimmed by 4 bases and the J gene end by 3 bases; junction bases not matched to a gene: 6. The CDR3 extends over 14 amino acids. In DNA, the CDR3 is TGTGCCAGCAGCTCGTTGCGGGAGCACTACGAGCAGTACTTC. Translation gives CASSSLREHYEQYF.

V usage is TRBV11-2 and J usage is TRBJ1-1; perhaps TRBD1 as D (5 bases). The germline gives CDR1 SGHAT, CDR2 FQNNGV. Trimming shortened V by 0 bases and J by 6 bases, and 23 bases separated the two germline ends. The length of the CDR3 is 18 residues. Here the CDR3 reads CASSLDLGVGRQSAEAFF. The CDR3 DNA reads TGTGCCAGCAGCTTAGATCTAGGGGTGGGTCGGCAGAGCGCTGAAGCTTTCTTT.

There are many counts of this clonotype. The chain is built from TRBV6-1 and TRBJ2-2; D gene ambiguous. Germline CDR1 MNHNS, CDR2 SASEGT. The CDR3 totals 12 residues. V lost 4 bases, J lost 8 bases, and 8 bases lay in between. The CDR3 nucleotides are TGTGCCAGCAGTGGGGTGGTAGGGGAGCTGTTTTTT. It codes for CASSGVVGELFF.

This chain connects TRBV7-2 to TRBJ2-1, with D unresolved. This CDR3 is 13 amino acids long. V was shortened by 0 bases and J by 6 bases, with 6 bases between the two germline ends. Looked up from germline, CDR1 is SGHTA and CDR2 is FQGNSA. CDR3 residues: CASSLALFNEQFF. The CDR3 DNA reads TGTGCCAGCAGCTTAGCCCTCTTCAATGAGCAGTTCTTC.

Many counts were recorded for this clonotype. The chain has TRBV10-3 and TRBJ1-1; 7 bases are a match to TRBD1. The length of the CDR3 is 15 residues. Germline assignment: CDR1 ENHRY and CDR2 SYGVKD. J gave up 1 base and V 8 bases, and 10 bases lay outside the gene matches. CDR3 amino acids: CAIDATGQQNTEAFF. As DNA, the CDR3 is TGTGCCATCGACGCCACGGGACAGCAGAACACTGAAGCTTTCTTT.

This clonotype was found a few times. The chain joins TRBV7-9 to TRBJ2-7, with D possibly TRBD2 on 7 matching bases. The CDR3 loop spans 16 amino acids. V was pared by 5 bases and J by 6 bases, with 23 bases between. Germline CDR1 and CDR2: SEHNR and FQNEAQ (reference sequence). The CDR3 here is CASSRTGGQPGVEQYF. DNA of the CDR3: TGTGCCAGCAGCCGGACCGGGGGGCAGCCGGGGGTCGAGCAGTACTTC.

This clonotype was recorded at least ten times. This chain connects TRBV10-3 to TRBJ2-7; D gene uncertain. Germline-derived CDR1 and CDR2 are ENHRY and SYGVKD. Deletions cut 6 bases from V and 5 bases from J, with 14 bases between. The CDR3 is 13 residues long. DNA of the CDR3: TGTGCCATCAGGGAGCTTAATGGGGACGAGCAGTACTTC. Its translation: CAIRELNGDEQYF.

This clonotype was counted ten times or more. This CDR3 reads CASSQVSSGTSGYEQYF. The CDR3 DNA follows: TGTGCCAGCAGCCAAGTGTCGTCCGGGACTAGCGGGTACGAGCAGTACTTC. The chain is built from TRBV3-1 and TRBJ2-7; TRBD2 matches at 12 bases. Trimming at V came to 1 base and at J to 4 bases, leaving 8 bases not matched to a gene. The CDR3 runs to 17 residues. Germline V CDR1 and CDR2: LGHDT, YNNKEL (reference sequence).

There are many counts of this clonotype. The chain joins TRBV3-1 to TRBJ2-3; D possibly corresponds to TRBD2 (7 bases). V lost 3 bases and J 7 bases, leaving 17 bases between the germline ends. There are 15 residues in the CDR3. Germline assignment: CDR1 LGHDT and CDR2 YNNKEL (reference sequence). CDR3 in amino acids: CASSQEGDYQNTQYF. DNA for the CDR3: TGTGCCAGCAGCCAGGAGGGGGACTACCAAAATACGCAGTATTTT.

This clonotype was seen many times. In DNA form, the CDR3 reads TGTGCCAGCAGCTTCCCCGACGGGGGGCGAAATGGCTACACCTTC. Its protein product is CASSFPDGGRNGYTF. The V gene is TRBV7-2, the J gene TRBJ1-2, with D possibly being TRBD1 (6 bases). Per germline, CDR1 SGHTA and CDR2 FQGNSA. The length of the CDR3 is 15 residues. The ends were cut back, 3 bases at V and 6 bases at J, with 17 bases in the middle. Complete variable domain (other parts from reference TRBV7-2 and TRBJ1-2): GAGVSQSPSNKVTEKGKDVELRCDPISGHTALYWYRQSLGQGLEFLIYFQGNSAPDKSGLPSDRFSAERTGGSVSTLTIQRTQQEDSAVYLCASSFPDGGRNGYTFGSGTRLTVV.

The V and J genes are TRBV7-2 and TRBJ2-3; D uncertain. V lost 4 bases and J lost 4, with 9 bases in between. The germline CDR1 and CDR2 sequences are SGHTA and FQGNSA. The CDR3 has 13 residues. CDR3 in amino acids: CASSWPGADTQYF. The CDR3 DNA reads as TGTGCCAGCAGCTGGCCCGGCGCAGATACGCAGTATTTT.

V gene TRBV29-1 combines with J gene TRBJ2-7; a possible D gene is TRBD1 (6 bases). The CDR3 runs to 14 residues. Looked up from germline, CDR1 is SQVTM and CDR2 is ANQGSEA. The V gene lost 5 bases and the J gene lost 5 bases, with 19 bases spanning the gap. CDR3 bases: TGCAGCGTTTGGGGGCCCACGTTACGGCACGAGCAGTACTTC. It translates to CSVWGPTLRHEQYF.